The 11 T cell receptor beta chains reported below all come from one sample, sequenced in a study of blood T cell repertoires in COVID-19. Sequencing used immunoSEQ multiplex PCR; TCRdb keeps in-frame clones, though not all of them. This table has about 290,000 clones, around 85% appearing once. The specimen was peripheral blood. The receptors were sampled from a woman between 50 and 59 years old with active or convalescent COVID-19.

The V gene is TRBV25-1, the J gene TRBJ2-2; D is possibly TRBD2 (6 bases). The CDR3 runs 13 residues. The germline CDR1 and CDR2 sequences are MGHDK and SYGVNS. V was pared by 9 bases and J by 1 base, with 9 bases between. CDR3 nucleotide sequence: TGTGCCAGTATGGGAGGGAACACCGGGGAGCTGTTTTTT. Encoded protein: CASMGGNTGELFF.

This clone has just one count. The rearrangement links TRBV6-5 to TRBJ2-7; 9 nucleotides match TRBD2. Germline V gene sequence: CDR1 MNHEY, CDR2 SVGAGI. Trimming cost V 5 bases and J 2 bases; bases outside gene matches: 4. The CDR3 spans 14 residues. CDR3: CASSLSGSTYEQYF. The CDR3 DNA follows: TGTGCCAGCAGTCTTAGCGGGAGTACCTACGAGCAGTACTTC.

The rearrangement uses TRBV19 and TRBJ2-1; 11 nucleotides line up with TRBD1. The CDR3 extends over 16 amino acids. The V gene's germline CDR1 is LNHDA and CDR2 SQIVND (reference sequence). Trimming at V came to 5 bases and at J to 8 bases, leaving 11 bases not matched to a gene. The CDR3 nucleotides are TGTGCCAGTAGTCCCCGGGTCGGACAGGGGGCACATGAGCAGTTCTTC. Translated, it gives CASSPRVGQGAHEQFF.

The chain couples TRBV7-8 to TRBJ2-1; a weak D match, TRBD2 (5 bases). Germline V gives CDR1 SGHVS, CDR2 FQNEAQ. The CDR3 consists of 13 residues. V lost 2 bases and J lost 10, with 12 bases in between. The DNA for the CDR3 is TGTGCCAGCAGCTTAATACCAACGGGGGAGCAGTTCTTC. Translated, it gives CASSLIPTGEQFF. The full variable domain, with the rest looked up from reference TRBV7-8 and TRBJ2-1, is GAGVSQSPRYKVAKRGQDVALRCDPISGHVSLFWYQQALGQGPEFLTYFQNEAQLDKSGLPSDRFFAERPEGSVSTLKIQRTQQEDSAVYLCASSLIPTGEQFFGPGTRLTVL.

This chain connects TRBV18 to TRBJ1-1; a weak D match, TRBD1 (6 bases). V lost 2 bases to trimming and J lost 8 bases, with 12 bases between them. CDR3 size: 13 residues. Germline V CDR1 and CDR2: KGHSH, LQKENI. CDR3 in amino acids: CASSPLGGPEAFF. In nucleotides, the CDR3 is TGTGCCAGCTCACCATTGGGGGGGCCAGAAGCTTTCTTT.

This chain links TRBV30 with TRBJ2-1; D is uncertain. V was trimmed by 3 bases and J by 3 bases, leaving 12 bases between them. CDR3 length: 14 amino acids. The germline V gene has CDR1 GTSNPN and CDR2 SVGIG (reference sequence). CDR3 sequence (DNA): TGTGCCTGGAGAACGCGGCTAGACTACAATGAGCAGTTCTTC. As protein: CAWRTRLDYNEQFF.

The rearrangement links TRBV3-1 (or the pseudogene TRBV3-2) to TRBJ1-4, with 9 bases identical to TRBD1. The germline gives CDR1 LGHDT, CDR2 YNNKEL (reference sequence). This CDR3 is 14 amino acids long. V was clipped by 3 bases and J by 11 bases; unmatched bases: 7. The CDR3 DNA follows: TGTGCCAGCAGCCAGATAACAGGGGGCGAGAAACTGTTTTTT. Amino acids: CASSQITGGEKLFF.

The V gene is TRBV27, the J gene TRBJ2-1; 9 nucleotides agree with TRBD2. Trimming took 0 bases from V and 4 from J; bases not matched to a gene: 1. This CDR3 contains 15 residues. The V gene's germline CDR1 is MNHEY and CDR2 SMNVEV (reference sequence). The chain's CDR3 is CASSLSSGGYNEQFF. CDR3 coding DNA: TGTGCCAGCAGTTTATCTAGCGGGGGTTACAATGAGCAGTTCTTC.

This clone was observed a single time. The J gene is TRBJ2-3, the V gene TRBV5-1, with D maybe TRBD1 (5 bases). The germline V and J ends were trimmed by 0 bases and 4 bases, with 12 bases remaining between them. The CDR3 runs 15 residues. The germline V gene has CDR1 SGHRS and CDR2 YFSETQ. CDR3 region: CASSLEGRVADTQYF. DNA for the CDR3: TGCGCCAGCAGCTTGGAGGGCAGGGTCGCAGATACGCAGTATTTT.

The rearrangement links TRBV6-1 to TRBJ1-2; maybe TRBD1 (6 bases). The CDR3 spans 13 residues. Trimming took 1 base from V and 5 from J, leaving 8 bases between them. Germline V gene sequence: CDR1 MNHNS, CDR2 SASEGT. The CDR3 spells CASSEGTAYGYTF. The CDR3 DNA follows: TGTGCCAGCAGTGAAGGGACAGCTTATGGCTACACCTTC.

The rearrangement joins TRBV5-1 to TRBJ1-1; TRBD1 aligns across 7 bases. V lost 3 bases, J lost 1 base, and 3 bases stayed unmatched. CDR3 length equals 14 residues. Germline CDR1 and CDR2: SGHRS and YFSETQ. This CDR3 is CASSSGTANTEAFF. The CDR3 DNA sequence: TGCGCCAGCAGCTCCGGGACAGCGAACACTGAAGCTTTCTTT.